This T cell receptor beta chain was found in a study of T cell responses to AZD1222 COVID-19 vaccine. Study-wide context: Combined were second doses at about 4 or about 12 weeks. Findings of the study overall: Breadth and depth of Spike-specific TCRs rose after two AZD1222 doses. Just 5 or 6 AZD1222 recipients tested seropositive at baseline.

This clone was observed once. Its antigen is not known. Sequencing was performed with immunoSEQ multiplex PCR; in TCRdb, only in-frame clones are kept and a portion is missing. The sample records some 150,000 clones, approximately 92% being singletons. The CDR3 is made up of 14 amino acids. Germline loops: CDR1 SEHNR, CDR2 FQNEAQ (reference sequence). The V and J ends lost 3 bases and 4 bases respectively, with 12 bases between them. The source was peripheral blood, collected on day 0 of AZD1222 vaccination. This receptor was taken from an adult in good health. The rearrangement uses TRBV7-9 and TRBJ1-1; D not certain. In nucleotides, the CDR3 is TGTGCCAGCAGCTTGGAGGAGGTAAGCACTGAAGCTTTCTTT. Its protein product is CASSLEEVSTEAFF.